This T cell receptor beta chain comes out of a study of T cell responses to AZD1222 COVID-19 vaccine. Study overall: Second-dose intervals near 4 or 12 weeks were combined.

This clone was observed once. Its target is unknown. The junction departs from the called germline gene at one end, perhaps through a read error. Study-level findings and limits: Reportedly, nearly half of unique spike TCRs recognized epitopes outside B.1.351/B.1.1.7 mutations.

Clones were sequenced by immunoSEQ multiplex PCR, and TCRdb holds only the in-frame ones, with some missing. The repertoire has approximately 68,000 clones, 70% to 90% of them found once; the top ten carry 15% to 20%. The CDR3 extends over 11 amino acids. CDR1 is SGHTA and CDR2 is FQGNSA in the germline V gene. This TCR derives from an adult in good health. This chain links TRBV7-2 with TRBJ2-7, with D unresolved. Sequencing was performed on peripheral blood, taken on day 0 of AZD1222 vaccination. This CDR3 is CASSVSSPPHF. CDR3 sequence (DNA): TGTGCCAGCAGCGTCAGCAGTCCCCCGCATTTC.